This entry describes one T cell receptor beta chain. The antigen is not known. Libraries were prepared by immunoSEQ multiplex PCR; TCRdb keeps only in-frame clonotypes and omits some of them. The sample has under 15,000 clones; about four fifths are singletons. The CDR3 loop spans 14 amino acids. Germline CDR1 reads SGDLS; CDR2 reads YYNGEE. V lost 1 base and J lost 3, with 9 bases in between. Repertoires were sampled repeatedly during chemoradiotherapy. The data stem from a study of chemoradiotherapy in HPV16-positive cancers. Study as a whole: Functional T-cell assays on two HPV16-positive patients' cells defined candidate HPV-specific clones and common TCR motifs.

Study findings and constraints: Candidate HPV-specific clones and E7-related TCR motifs grew in tumor during treatment. Better recurrence-free survival went with HPV-responsive T-cell expansion in HPV16-positive patients.

This sequence joins TRBV9 and TRBJ2-3; D may be TRBD2 (6 bases). The sequence came from a human donor with HPV-associated anogenital cancer. This material was obtained from a patient who underwent chemoradiotherapy. CDR3 amino acids: CASSVSGPTDTQYF. The CDR3 DNA sequence: TGTGCCAGCAGCGTAAGCGGGCCTACAGATACGCAGTATTTT.